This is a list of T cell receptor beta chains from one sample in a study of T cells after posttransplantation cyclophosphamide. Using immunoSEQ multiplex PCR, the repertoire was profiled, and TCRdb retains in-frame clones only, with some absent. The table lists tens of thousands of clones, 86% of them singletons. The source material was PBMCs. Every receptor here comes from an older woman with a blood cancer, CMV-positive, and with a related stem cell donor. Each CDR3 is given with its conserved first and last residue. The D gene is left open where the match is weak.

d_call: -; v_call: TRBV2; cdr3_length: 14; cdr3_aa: CASSQLDIFKGAFF
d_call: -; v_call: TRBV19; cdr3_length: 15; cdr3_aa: CASLLPGHTNEKLFF
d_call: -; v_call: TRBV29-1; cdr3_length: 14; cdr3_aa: CSVDGGDGGDEQFF
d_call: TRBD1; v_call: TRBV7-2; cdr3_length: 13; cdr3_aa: CASSLGQGYGYTF
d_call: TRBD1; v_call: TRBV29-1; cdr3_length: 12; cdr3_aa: CSAQGWAGELFF
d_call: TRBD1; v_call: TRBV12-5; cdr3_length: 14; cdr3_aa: CASGLTGGNLRAFF
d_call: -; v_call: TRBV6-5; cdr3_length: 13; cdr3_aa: CASRDSHNEKLFF
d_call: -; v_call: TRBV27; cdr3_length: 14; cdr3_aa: CASSLTPRATEAFF
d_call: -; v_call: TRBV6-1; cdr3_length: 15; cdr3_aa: CASSEGGPGTDTQYF
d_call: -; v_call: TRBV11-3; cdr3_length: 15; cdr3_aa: CASSHGQTTYNEQFF
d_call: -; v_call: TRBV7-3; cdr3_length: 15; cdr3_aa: CASSLTTDRNTEAFF
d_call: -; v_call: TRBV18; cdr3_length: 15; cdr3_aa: CASSPPSRHQYEQYF
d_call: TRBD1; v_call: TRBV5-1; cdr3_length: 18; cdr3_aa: CASSLFGTGGGRNTEAFF
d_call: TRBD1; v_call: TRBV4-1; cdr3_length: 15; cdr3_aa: CASRETGGAGYGYTF
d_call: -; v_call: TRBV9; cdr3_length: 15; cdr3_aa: CASSPRPRGGEKLFF
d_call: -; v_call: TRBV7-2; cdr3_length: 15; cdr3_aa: CASTRVAGSTDTQYF
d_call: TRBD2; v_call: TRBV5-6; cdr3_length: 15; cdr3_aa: CASSFRTSGTNEQFF
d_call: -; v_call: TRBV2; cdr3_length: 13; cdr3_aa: CASGNRRNTEAFF
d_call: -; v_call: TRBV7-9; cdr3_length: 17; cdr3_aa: CASSTLSRDTYNSPLHF
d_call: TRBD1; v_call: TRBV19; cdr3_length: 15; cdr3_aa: CASSRQGAIGNTIYF
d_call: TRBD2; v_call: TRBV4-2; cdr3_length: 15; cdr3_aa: CASSQGRREVGEQYF
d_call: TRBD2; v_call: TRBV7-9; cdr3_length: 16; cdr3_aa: CASSSTGLAGSYEQYF
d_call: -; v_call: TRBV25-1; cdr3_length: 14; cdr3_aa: CASSEYGGRKTQYF
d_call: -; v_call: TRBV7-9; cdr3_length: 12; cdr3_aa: CASSLLLTEAFF
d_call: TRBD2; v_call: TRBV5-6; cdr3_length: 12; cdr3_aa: CASSREVKTQYF
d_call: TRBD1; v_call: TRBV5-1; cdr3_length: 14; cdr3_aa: CASSRGTGENEQYF
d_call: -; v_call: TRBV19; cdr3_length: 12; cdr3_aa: CASSTQVGELFF
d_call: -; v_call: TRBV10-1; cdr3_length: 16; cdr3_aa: CASSEPPGIGYNEQFF
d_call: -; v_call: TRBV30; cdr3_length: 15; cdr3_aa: CAWSPQRFENQPQHF
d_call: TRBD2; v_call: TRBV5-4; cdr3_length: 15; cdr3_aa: CASSGLAGSYNEQFF
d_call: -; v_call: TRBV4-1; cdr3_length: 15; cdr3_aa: CASSQEARGGTEAFF
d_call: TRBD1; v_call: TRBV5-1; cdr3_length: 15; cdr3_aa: CASSLSDRGSYEQYF
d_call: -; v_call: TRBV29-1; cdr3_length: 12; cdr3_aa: CSVGISNQPQHF
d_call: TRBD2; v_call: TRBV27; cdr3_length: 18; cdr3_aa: CASSFLGRGTRDYNEQFF
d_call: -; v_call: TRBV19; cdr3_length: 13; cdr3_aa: CASSPGDTYEQYF
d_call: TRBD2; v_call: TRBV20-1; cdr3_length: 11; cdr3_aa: CSAPGLNEQFF
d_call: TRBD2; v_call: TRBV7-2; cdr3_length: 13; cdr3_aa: CASGLAGGWEQYF
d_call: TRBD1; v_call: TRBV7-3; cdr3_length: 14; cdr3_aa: CASSLGTGSRTQYF
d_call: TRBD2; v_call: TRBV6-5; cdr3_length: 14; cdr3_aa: CASRPGLAGTEQYF
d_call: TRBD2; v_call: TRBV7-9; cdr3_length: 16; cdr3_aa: CASSSPSSGKKNEQYF
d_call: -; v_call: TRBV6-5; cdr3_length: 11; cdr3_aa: CASSYPQEQYF
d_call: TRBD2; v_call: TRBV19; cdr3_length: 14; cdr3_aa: CASSTTSGSNTQYF
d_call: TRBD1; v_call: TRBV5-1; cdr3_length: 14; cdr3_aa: CASSRDRGLETQYF